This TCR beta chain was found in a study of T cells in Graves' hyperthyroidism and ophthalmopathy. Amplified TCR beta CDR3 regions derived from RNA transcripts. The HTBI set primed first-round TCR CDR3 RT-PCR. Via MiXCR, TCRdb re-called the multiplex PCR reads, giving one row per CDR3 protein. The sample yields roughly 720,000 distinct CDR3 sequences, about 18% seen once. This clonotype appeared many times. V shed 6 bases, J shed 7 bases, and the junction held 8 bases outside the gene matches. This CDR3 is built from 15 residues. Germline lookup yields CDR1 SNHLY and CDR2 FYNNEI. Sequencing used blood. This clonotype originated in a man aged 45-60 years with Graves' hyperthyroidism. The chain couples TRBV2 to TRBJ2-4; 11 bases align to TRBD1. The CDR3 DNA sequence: TGTGCCAGCAGCCCCGGACAGGGGGCGAGGAACATTCAGTACTTC. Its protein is CASSPGQGARNIQYF.